Each of the 21 T cell receptor beta chains below was sequenced from the same sample in a study of early T cells in non-severe SARS-CoV-2 infection. MiXCR was run by TCRdb on the 5' RACE reads, yielding one entry per CDR3 protein. This table holds roughly 54,000 distinct CDR3 sequences, roughly 7.1% found once. Sequences were derived from whole blood, sampled at baseline. The source of these receptors is an adult who was a healthcare worker with PCR-confirmed SARS-CoV-2 infection or an uninfected control (not recorded which).

In this sample, this clonotype turned up many times. V and J are TRBV7-2 and TRBJ1-1; D may be TRBD1 (5 bases). This CDR3 has 13 amino acids. Trimming stripped 2 bases from V and 6 bases from J, with 10 bases between. In germline, CDR1 is SGHTA, CDR2 FQGNSA. The CDR3: CASSLLLGAEAFF. The CDR3, as DNA: TGTGCCAGCAGCTTACTTTTAGGGGCTGAAGCTTTCTTT.

The chain joins TRBV9 to TRBJ2-7, with TRBD2 matching 8 bases. Germline V gene lookup returns CDR1 SGDLS and CDR2 YYNGEE. There are 16 residues in the CDR3. J lost 3 bases, V lost 4 bases, and 12 bases had no gene match. CDR3 loop: CASSLQKGLGLYEQYF. The CDR3 nucleotides read TGTGCCAGCAGCCTACAGAAGGGACTAGGCCTCTACGAGCAGTACTTC.

CDR3 bases: TGCAGCGCATTCCTTCAGGACAGGGGCAGCACTGAAGCTTTCTTT. Its translation is CSAFLQDRGSTEAFF. The rearrangement links TRBV29-1 to TRBJ1-1; 9 bases agree with TRBD1. V trimming: 7 bases; J trimming: 4 bases; junction bases outside the gene matches: 13. The CDR3 is 15 amino acids. Germline loops: CDR1 SQVTM, CDR2 ANQGSEA.

There are many counts of this clonotype. This chain joins TRBV27 and TRBJ1-6; tentatively, D is TRBD1 (5 bases). The CDR3 runs 14 residues. The germline CDR1 and CDR2 sequences are MNHEY and SMNVEV (reference sequence). The V gene lost 5 bases and the J gene lost 7 bases, with 12 bases spanning the gap. The CDR3 coding sequence is TGTGCCAGCAGTCCCGGGACGGGGAATTCACCCCTCCACTTT. Translation gives CASSPGTGNSPLHF.

The V call is TRBV4-2, the J call TRBJ2-3; 8 nucleotides line up with TRBD2. Germline CDR1 LGHNA, CDR2 YNFKEQ. V trimming: 0 bases; J trimming: 0 bases; junction bases outside the gene matches: 5. This CDR3 spans 17 amino acids. The CDR3 DNA sequence: TGTGCCAGCAGCCAAGATCGGTCTAGCGGGAGCACAGATACGCAGTATTTT. Residues: CASSQDRSSGSTDTQYF.

J is TRBJ1-5 and V is TRBV19, with TRBD1 matching over 7 bases. Germline lookup yields CDR1 LNHDA and CDR2 SQIVND (reference sequence). J lost 7 bases, V lost 10 bases, and 13 bases had no gene match. This CDR3 has 14 residues. The CDR3 sequence is CATLMTGIGQPQHF. CDR3 DNA sequence: TGTGCCACCTTAATGACAGGGATCGGCCAGCCCCAGCATTTT.

The gene calls are TRBV20-1 and TRBJ2-5; 8 bases line up with TRBD1. CDR3 length equals 13 residues. V dropped 3 bases and J dropped 5; count of bases not matched to a gene: 5. The germline V gene has CDR1 DFQATT and CDR2 SNEGSKA (reference sequence). The DNA of the CDR3 is TGCAGTGCTAGCCCGACAGGGGCGGAGACCCAGTACTTC. It yields the protein CSASPTGAETQYF.

The CDR3 DNA is TGTGCCAGCAGCCAGGAGGGGAGCGATGGCTACACCTTC. Translated: CASSQEGSDGYTF. The chain employs TRBV7-9 and TRBJ1-2, with D perhaps matching TRBD1 (5 bases). The CDR3 length is 13 residues. V gave up 5 bases and J gave up 6 bases, with 13 bases separating them. CDR1 and CDR2 from the germline V gene are SEHNR and FQNEAQ (reference sequence).

The chain combines TRBV10-1 with TRBJ2-5, with D perhaps matching TRBD2 (5 bases). Germline V gene data show CDR1 as WNHNN and CDR2 as SYGVQD (reference sequence). V was trimmed by 6 bases and J by 2 bases, leaving 13 bases between them. CDR3 size: 14 residues. CDR3 sequence reads: CASRNRGKQETQYF. The CDR3 nucleotides are TGCGCCAGCAGAAACAGAGGGAAACAAGAGACCCAGTACTTC.

This clonotype has only a few counts. This sequence joins TRBV11-2 and TRBJ2-3, with D hard to call. Germline lookup yields CDR1 SGHAT and CDR2 FQNNGV. This CDR3 has 12 residues. Deletions cut 1 base from V and 5 bases from J, with 4 bases between. CDR3 amino acids: CASSLGEDTQYF. CDR3 nucleotides: TGTGCCAGCAGCTTAGGGGAAGATACGCAGTATTTT.

Only a few counts were recorded for this clonotype. The rearrangement joins TRBV5-1 to TRBJ2-7; the D gene is possibly TRBD1 (5 bases). CDR1 is SGHRS, CDR2 YFSETQ, per germline. The CDR3 is made up of 16 amino acids. V lost 0 bases to trimming and J lost 3 bases, with 16 bases between them. CDR3 region: CASSLEQQVPDYEQYF. For the CDR3, the DNA is TGCGCCAGCAGCTTGGAACAACAGGTGCCAGACTACGAGCAGTACTTC.

This chain connects TRBV27 to TRBJ2-7; D is perhaps TRBD2 (5 bases). Looked up from germline, CDR1 is MNHEY and CDR2 is SMNVEV (reference sequence). CDR3 length: 15 amino acids. V was cut by 2 bases and J by 7 bases, with 18 bases left in between. CDR3 in amino acids: CASSLTLGAGVEQYF. CDR3 bases: TGTGCCAGCAGTTTAACACTGGGCGCCGGGGTGGAGCAGTACTTC.

This clonotype was found a few times. This chain connects TRBV19 to TRBJ2-3, with 7 nucleotides matching TRBD2. Trimming cost V 6 bases and J 2 bases; bases outside gene matches: 14. This CDR3 is 17 amino acids long. Germline V lookup: CDR1 LNHDA, CDR2 SQIVND (reference sequence). This CDR3 reads CASRLFHPGLTTDTQYF. CDR3 in DNA: TGTGCCAGTAGGCTATTCCACCCGGGACTAACCACAGATACGCAGTATTTT.

This clonotype appeared many times. V gene TRBV2 combines with J gene TRBJ1-3, with D hard to call. V gave up 6 bases and J gave up 0 bases, with 9 bases separating them. Germline V gives CDR1 SNHLY, CDR2 FYNNEI. The CDR3 is 14 amino acids. The CDR3 nucleotides read TGTGCCAGCAGATCGGGATTCTCTGGAAACACCATATATTTT. This codes for CASRSGFSGNTIYF.

This clonotype was recorded many times. The CDR3 ends on some other residue instead of the conserved phenylalanine or tryptophan, so this is likely a read error. The DNA is left out, because the CDR3 cannot be placed on it with certainty; the CDR3 is given as TCRdb lists it. This chain connects TRBV28 to TRBJ2-7; TRBD2, the table's D call, lacks a check against the DNA. The CDR3 numbers 11 amino acids, ends counted. CDR1 and CDR2 from the germline V gene are MDHEN and SYDVKM. The CDR3 spells CASSSRFESSI.

Ten or more counts support this clonotype. This chain connects TRBV7-9 to TRBJ2-7; D is perhaps TRBD1 (6 bases). Germline V CDR1 and CDR2: SEHNR, FQNEAQ (reference sequence). The CDR3 is 12 amino acids. V was cut by 6 bases and J by 3 bases, with 9 bases left in between. CDR3 bases: TGTGCCAGCAGTACAGGGTACTACGAGCAGTACTTC. Its translation: CASSTGYYEQYF.

This clonotype was seen repeatedly, ten times or more. The J gene is TRBJ2-7, the V gene TRBV20-1; 8 nucleotides line up with TRBD2. The V gene end was trimmed by 3 bases and the J gene end by 5 bases; junction bases not matched to a gene: 12. Germline assignment: CDR1 DFQATT and CDR2 SNEGSKA (reference sequence). The CDR3 consists of 15 residues. CDR3 protein: CSASSAREVPHEQYF. CDR3 sequence (DNA): TGCAGTGCTAGCTCGGCGCGGGAGGTACCCCACGAGCAGTACTTC.

This clonotype was observed a handful of times. The J gene is TRBJ2-2, the V gene TRBV25-1; TRBD1 agrees at 9 bases. Germline CDR1 MGHDK, CDR2 SYGVNS. After removal of 8 bases from V and 0 bases from J, the junction contained 1 base not matched to a gene. This CDR3 comprises 14 residues. The CDR3 DNA sequence: TGTGCCAGCCGGACAGGGGCGAACACCGGGGAGCTGTTTTTT. It codes for CASRTGANTGELFF.

This clonotype was picked up many times. V is TRBV30 and J is TRBJ2-2; D remains ambiguous. The CDR3 consists of 11 residues. Germline V lookup: CDR1 GTSNPN, CDR2 SVGIG (reference sequence). Trimming cost V 2 bases and J 6 bases, with 4 bases left between them. The CDR3 here is CAWSMPGELFF. The CDR3 DNA reads as TGTGCCTGGAGTATGCCCGGGGAGCTGTTTTTT.

This clonotype was seen at least ten times. The V gene is TRBV20-1, the J gene TRBJ2-1; no reliable D call. CDR1 DFQATT and CDR2 SNEGSKA come from the germline V gene (reference sequence). V shed 4 bases and J shed 2 bases, with 9 bases lying between them. There are 13 residues in the CDR3. CDR3 in DNA: TGCAGTGCTACGAAGAACGCCTACAATGAGCAGTTCTTC. This translates into CSATKNAYNEQFF.

This clonotype has a count of ten or more. The chain joins TRBV18 to TRBJ2-5; the D gene is possibly TRBD2 (5 bases). CDR1 and CDR2 (germline): KGHSH, LQKENI. There are 15 residues in the CDR3. Trimming shortened V by 3 bases and J by 3 bases, and 14 bases separated the two germline ends. CDR3 DNA sequence: TGTGCCAGCTCACCCCGTCCGGATAGCGAAGAGACCCAGTACTTC. As protein: CASSPRPDSEETQYF.